This is a list of T cell receptor beta chains from one sample in a study of graft-versus-host responses after intestinal transplantation. For these receptors, no antigen is known. This table comes from immunoSEQ multiplex PCR, and its TCRdb copy is limited to in-frame clones, with some not included. The sample has 50,000 to 75,000 clones, 85% to 95% seen once. Here the sequenced sample was unstimulated CD8+ T cells sorted from spleen or lymph node cells, taken before transplant. These receptors were taken from a human donor who was the organ donor for an intestinal transplant. CDR3s include the opening cysteine and the closing phenylalanine or tryptophan. D genes are given only for firm matches. Clone size is not always given. Where it is, it says once, few, many or a class for expanded clones.

J gene: TRBJ1-5; V gene: TRBV6-1; D gene: NA; clone size: NA; CDR3 protein: CASSEDDGGGNQPQHF; CDR3 DNA: TGTGCCAGCAGTGAAGACGACGGAGGGGGCAATCAGCCCCAGCATTTT
J gene: TRBJ1-2; V gene: TRBV6-1; D gene: TRBD1; clone size: few; CDR3 protein: CASSEVAGQGLGYTF; CDR3 DNA: TGTGCCAGCAGTGAAGTTGCCGGACAGGGGCTTGGCTACACCTTC
J gene: TRBJ2-2; V gene: TRBV10-3; D gene: TRBD1; clone size: NA; CDR3 protein: CAISGSGQALNTGELFF; CDR3 DNA: TGTGCCATCAGTGGTTCGGGACAGGCCTTGAACACCGGGGAGCTGTTTTTT
J gene: TRBJ2-1; V gene: TRBV7-9; D gene: NA; clone size: NA; CDR3 protein: CASSPPSLWLADYNNEQFF; CDR3 DNA: TGTGCCAGCAGCCCACCCTCACTGTGGTTAGCGGACTACAACAATGAGCAGTTCTTC
J gene: TRBJ1-1; V gene: TRBV9; D gene: NA; clone size: NA; CDR3 protein: CASSPMGLGADSEAFF; CDR3 DNA: TGTGCCAGCAGCCCGATGGGTCTGGGGGCGGACTCAGAAGCTTTCTTT
J gene: TRBJ2-7; V gene: TRBV6-4; D gene: TRBD2; clone size: NA; CDR3 protein: CASSDSVFSGSRTFTYEQYF; CDR3 DNA: TGTGCCAGCAGTGACTCCGTTTTTAGCGGGAGTCGAACTTTTACCTACGAGCAGTACTTC
J gene: TRBJ1-4; V gene: TRBV18; D gene: TRBD1; clone size: NA; CDR3 protein: CASSPRQGGTNEKLFF; CDR3 DNA: TGTGCCAGCTCACCACGTCAGGGGGGAACTAATGAAAAACTGTTTTTT
J gene: TRBJ2-7; V gene: TRBV13; D gene: NA; clone size: NA; CDR3 protein: CASSLGAELNSYEQYF; CDR3 DNA: TGTGCCAGCAGCTTAGGGGCGGAACTGAACTCCTACGAGCAGTACTTC
J gene: TRBJ1-1; V gene: TRBV19; D gene: TRBD1; clone size: NA; CDR3 protein: CASSPRDRGWNTEAFF; CDR3 DNA: TGTGCCAGTAGTCCAAGGGACAGGGGATGGAACACTGAAGCTTTCTTT
J gene: TRBJ2-5; V gene: TRBV11-2; D gene: NA; clone size: NA; CDR3 protein: CASSLPLPLVASYQETQYF; CDR3 DNA: TGTGCCAGCAGCCTCCCCCTTCCTTTGGTGGCAAGTTATCAAGAGACCCAGTACTTC
J gene: TRBJ2-7; V gene: TRBV19; D gene: TRBD1; clone size: NA; CDR3 protein: CASSISTGSSYEQYF; CDR3 DNA: TGTGCCAGTAGTATCTCGACAGGGAGCTCCTACGAGCAGTACTTC
J gene: TRBJ2-2; V gene: TRBV5-8; D gene: TRBD1; clone size: NA; CDR3 protein: CASRTGEYTGELFF; CDR3 DNA: TGTGCCAGCAGGACAGGGGAATACACCGGGGAGCTGTTTTTT
J gene: TRBJ1-1; V gene: TRBV29-1; D gene: TRBD1; clone size: NA; CDR3 protein: CSVEGRGRSEAFF; CDR3 DNA: TGCAGCGTTGAAGGCAGGGGGCGGTCTGAAGCTTTCTTT
J gene: TRBJ2-5; V gene: TRBV9; D gene: TRBD2; clone size: NA; CDR3 protein: CASSAGLAEQETQYF; CDR3 DNA: TGTGCCAGCAGCGCGGGACTAGCGGAACAAGAGACCCAGTACTTC
J gene: TRBJ2-2; V gene: TRBV7-8; D gene: TRBD1; clone size: NA; CDR3 protein: CASRSGQGDTGELFF; CDR3 DNA: TGTGCCAGCAGATCCGGACAGGGGGACACCGGGGAGCTGTTTTTT
J gene: TRBJ2-2; V gene: TRBV6-4; D gene: NA; clone size: NA; CDR3 protein: CASSRQGIGELFF; CDR3 DNA: TGTGCCAGCAGTCGTCAGGGTATCGGGGAGCTGTTTTTT
J gene: TRBJ1-2; V gene: TRBV27; D gene: NA; clone size: NA; CDR3 protein: CASGAGGTYGYTF; CDR3 DNA: TGTGCCAGCGGGGCGGGGGGCACCTATGGCTACACCTTC
J gene: TRBJ2-7; V gene: TRBV7-6; D gene: NA; clone size: few; CDR3 protein: CASSLAMGYLIYEQYF; CDR3 DNA: TGTGCCAGCAGCTTAGCGATGGGCTACCTTATCTACGAGCAGTACTTC
J gene: TRBJ2-7; V gene: TRBV2; D gene: TRBD1; clone size: NA; CDR3 protein: CATGTGSEQYF; CDR3 DNA: TGTGCCACCGGGACAGGGTCCGAGCAGTACTTC
J gene: TRBJ2-3; V gene: TRBV7-6; D gene: NA; clone size: NA; CDR3 protein: CASSSGTPTSDTQYF; CDR3 DNA: TGTGCCAGCAGCTCCGGGACTCCCACGTCGGATACGCAGTATTTT
J gene: TRBJ1-1; V gene: TRBV13; D gene: TRBD1; clone size: NA; CDR3 protein: CASSFGQGGTEAFF; CDR3 DNA: TGTGCCAGCAGCTTCGGACAGGGTGGCACTGAAGCTTTCTTT
J gene: TRBJ2-1; V gene: TRBV12-5; D gene: TRBD2; clone size: NA; CDR3 protein: CASGLVIPASGRNEQFF; CDR3 DNA: TGTGCTAGTGGTTTGGTAATTCCGGCTAGCGGGAGGAATGAGCAGTTCTTC
J gene: TRBJ2-7; V gene: TRBV11-2; D gene: TRBD2; clone size: NA; CDR3 protein: CASSLISSGRWEQYF; CDR3 DNA: TGTGCCAGCAGCTTAATTTCTAGCGGGAGGTGGGAGCAGTACTTC
J gene: TRBJ2-7; V gene: TRBV15; D gene: TRBD2; clone size: NA; CDR3 protein: CATSRPGLATEQYF; CDR3 DNA: TGTGCCACCAGCAGGCCGGGACTAGCTACCGAGCAGTACTTC
J gene: TRBJ2-1; V gene: TRBV4-1; D gene: TRBD2; clone size: NA; CDR3 protein: CASSQTSGRPNEQFF; CDR3 DNA: TGCGCCAGCAGCCAGACTAGCGGGAGACCCAATGAGCAGTTCTTC
J gene: TRBJ1-5; V gene: TRBV9; D gene: NA; clone size: NA; CDR3 protein: CASRTTSGNQPQHF; CDR3 DNA: TGTGCCAGCAGAACGACATCCGGCAATCAGCCCCAGCATTTT
J gene: TRBJ2-7; V gene: TRBV7-9; D gene: TRBD2; clone size: medium-sized; CDR3 protein: CASSLGASGVSYEQYF; CDR3 DNA: TGTGCCAGCAGTTTAGGAGCTAGCGGGGTCTCCTACGAGCAGTACTTC
J gene: TRBJ2-5; V gene: TRBV27; D gene: NA; clone size: NA; CDR3 protein: CASSFRQGRAETQYF; CDR3 DNA: TGTGCCAGCAGTTTTAGACAGGGGAGGGCAGAGACCCAGTACTTC
J gene: TRBJ2-7; V gene: TRBV27; D gene: NA; clone size: NA; CDR3 protein: CASSLTGYNSYEQYF; CDR3 DNA: TGTGCCAGCAGTTTAACAGGGTACAACTCCTACGAGCAGTACTTC
J gene: TRBJ2-7; V gene: TRBV2; D gene: NA; clone size: few; CDR3 protein: CASSGRGYSSYEQYF; CDR3 DNA: TGTGCCAGCAGTGGCAGGGGATACAGCTCCTACGAGCAGTACTTC
J gene: TRBJ2-7; V gene: TRBV7-7; D gene: TRBD2; clone size: NA; CDR3 protein: CASSSSSGSYEQYF; CDR3 DNA: TGTGCTAGCAGCTCCTCTAGCGGCTCCTACGAGCAGTACTTC
J gene: TRBJ2-7; V gene: TRBV10-1; D gene: TRBD1; clone size: NA; CDR3 protein: CASSGVLGTGNGEQYF; CDR3 DNA: TGCGCCAGCAGTGGGGTCCTCGGGACAGGGAATGGAGAGCAGTACTTC
J gene: TRBJ1-2; V gene: TRBV28; D gene: TRBD1; clone size: NA; CDR3 protein: CASSPQGTGYGYTF; CDR3 DNA: TGTGCCAGCAGTCCACAGGGGACTGGCTATGGCTACACCTTC
J gene: TRBJ2-1; V gene: TRBV15; D gene: TRBD2; clone size: NA; CDR3 protein: CATSGRTSGEGSSYNEQFF; CDR3 DNA: TGTGCCACCAGCGGCCGCACTAGTGGGGAGGGAAGCTCCTACAATGAGCAGTTCTTC
J gene: TRBJ2-3; V gene: TRBV2; D gene: NA; clone size: NA; CDR3 protein: CASSGPADWDTQYF; CDR3 DNA: TGTGCCAGCAGTGGCCCAGCGGATTGGGATACGCAGTATTTT
J gene: TRBJ1-2; V gene: TRBV2; D gene: NA; clone size: NA; CDR3 protein: CASRRGRKGYTF; CDR3 DNA: TGTGCCAGCAGGAGAGGGAGAAAGGGCTACACCTTC
J gene: TRBJ2-3; V gene: TRBV19; D gene: NA; clone size: NA; CDR3 protein: CASSTRQAASPSTDTQYF; CDR3 DNA: TGTGCCAGTAGTACTAGACAGGCCGCATCTCCTAGCACAGATACGCAGTATTTT
J gene: TRBJ2-5; V gene: TRBV5-1; D gene: NA; clone size: NA; CDR3 protein: CASSLAHYQETQYF; CDR3 DNA: TGCGCCAGCAGCTTGGCCCACTACCAAGAGACCCAGTACTTC
J gene: TRBJ2-7; V gene: TRBV4-1; D gene: NA; clone size: few; CDR3 protein: CASSQGVAVLNYEQYF; CDR3 DNA: TGCGCCAGCAGCCAAGGTGTAGCTGTCTTAAACTACGAGCAGTACTTC
J gene: TRBJ2-1; V gene: TRBV6-1; D gene: NA; clone size: NA; CDR3 protein: CASSEHGTINEQFF; CDR3 DNA: TGTGCCAGCAGTGAACATGGGACAATCAATGAGCAGTTCTTC
J gene: TRBJ2-7; V gene: TRBV7-8; D gene: NA; clone size: NA; CDR3 protein: CASSLEGGGGNEQYF; CDR3 DNA: TGTGCCAGCAGCTTAGAAGGAGGGGGGGGGAACGAGCAGTACTTC
J gene: TRBJ2-7; V gene: TRBV6-1; D gene: TRBD1; clone size: NA; CDR3 protein: CASSEAGTGSYEQYF; CDR3 DNA: TGTGCCAGCAGTGAAGCAGGGACAGGGTCCTACGAGCAGTACTTC
J gene: TRBJ1-5; V gene: TRBV27; D gene: NA; clone size: NA; CDR3 protein: CASSTTSTAYLSGRPQHF; CDR3 DNA: TGTGCCAGCAGTACAACGTCGACAGCCTACCTCTCAGGGCGGCCCCAGCATTTT
J gene: TRBJ2-7; V gene: TRBV9; D gene: NA; clone size: NA; CDR3 protein: CASSEIPGDLYEQYF; CDR3 DNA: TGTGCCAGCAGCGAGATACCGGGAGATCTCTACGAGCAGTACTTC
J gene: TRBJ1-5; V gene: TRBV10-2; D gene: NA; clone size: NA; CDR3 protein: CASSEGLDQPQHF; CDR3 DNA: TGCGCCAGCAGTGAGGGGCTTGATCAGCCCCAGCATTTT
J gene: TRBJ2-7; V gene: TRBV16; D gene: TRBD1; clone size: NA; CDR3 protein: CASSPRDRGFYEQYF; CDR3 DNA: TGTGCCAGCAGCCCTAGGGACAGGGGATTTTACGAGCAGTACTTC